This paragraph covers one T cell receptor (beta chain) sequence. Its matching antigen is unknown. V dropped 4 bases and J dropped 0 bases, with 19 bases sitting between them. This CDR3 region has 18 residues. The germline gives CDR1 SEHNR, CDR2 FQNEAQ (reference sequence). This specimen belongs to a study of cytomegalovirus exposure and HLA in healthy donors. Study as a whole: Falling in the Caucasian-associated ancestry cluster were about 82% of approximately 400 genotyped donors.

Regarding the study as a whole: When a later analysis was performed, an Asian-associated ancestry cluster reportedly had fewer N-insertions than the roughly 640-donor mean.

With 60 Vbeta and 13 Jbeta primers, the PCR was carried out. Produced via immunoSEQ multiplex PCR; TCRdb's table is partial and in-frame only. The sample includes over 30,000 clones, 60% to 70% seen only once; the top ten take around 9.1%. The chain uses TRBV7-9 and TRBJ1-3; D possibly corresponds to TRBD1 (6 bases). Material: PBMCs. The clonotype was recovered from a man aged 40-49 years in good health and CMV-seropositive. CDR3 protein: CASSSDRTRLSSGNTIYF. In nucleotides, the CDR3 is TGTGCCAGCAGCTCGGACAGAACCCGATTGAGCTCTGGAAACACCATATATTTT.